Following are 14 T cell receptor beta chains from one sample sequenced in a study of blood T cell repertoires in COVID-19. TCRdb's copy holds only in-frame clones and misses some; the assay was immunoSEQ multiplex PCR. The sample consists of about 240,000 clones, approximately 83% of them appearing once. Sequencing was performed on PBMCs or T cells enriched from blood (not recorded which). All receptors derive from a woman aged 40 to 50 with acute COVID-19.

The rearrangement joins TRBV28 to TRBJ2-1, with 9 bases fitting TRBD2. Trimming took 5 bases from V and 4 from J; bases not matched to a gene: 6. Germline V gene sequence: CDR1 MDHEN, CDR2 SYDVKM. The length of the CDR3 is 15 residues. The CDR3 coding sequence is TGTGCCAGCAGTAAAGCGGGAGGTGGGTACAATGAGCAGTTCTTC. It codes for CASSKAGGGYNEQFF.

This sequence joins TRBV4-1 and TRBJ2-1, with a possible D match to TRBD1 (6 bases). This CDR3 has 15 residues. V was pared by 0 bases and J by 6 bases, with 12 bases between. From germline, CDR1 is MGHRA and CDR2 YSYEKL. The CDR3 reads CASSQDWTDPNEQFF. CDR3 DNA sequence: TGCGCCAGCAGCCAAGATTGGACAGACCCCAATGAGCAGTTCTTC.

This chain links TRBV21-1 with TRBJ1-3; TRBD1, as called in the table, went unchecked against the DNA. TRBV21-1 is designated a pseudogene. The CDR3 totals 18 residues. CDR3 region: CANTTETGSLVPGNTIYF. The CDR3 bases are TGTGCCAACACGACCGAGACAGGGTCCCTAGTCCCTGGAAACACCATATATTTT.

The J gene is TRBJ2-7, the V gene TRBV27; D ambiguous. Per germline, CDR1 MNHEY and CDR2 SMNVEV (reference sequence). V was pared by 0 bases and J by 3 bases, with 9 bases between. The length of the CDR3 is 14 residues. CDR3 region: CASSLSGLYYEQYF. CDR3 nucleotide sequence: TGTGCCAGCAGTTTATCGGGCCTTTACTACGAGCAGTACTTC.

The chain joins TRBV11-3 to TRBJ2-5; 11 bases agree with TRBD2. This CDR3 is built from 16 residues. V lost 4 bases to trimming and J lost 2 bases; unmatched junction nucleotides: 6. Germline CDR1 reads SGHNT; CDR2 reads YENEEA. CDR3 DNA: TGTGCCAGCAGCTCAGGGACTAGCGGAGATCAAGAGACCCAGTACTTC. It encodes CASSSGTSGDQETQYF.

The chain carries TRBV21-1 and TRBJ2-3; the tabulated D call, TRBD2, remains unverified against the DNA. TRBV21-1 is noted as a pseudogene. The CDR3 has 13 amino acids. CDR3 sequence: CASSTSNTDTQYF. CDR3 in DNA: TGTGCCAGCAGCACCTCTAACACAGATACGCAGTATTTT.

This chain joins TRBV5-1 and TRBJ2-1; 7 positions agree with TRBD2. The V gene end was trimmed by 2 bases and the J gene end by 9 bases; junction bases not matched to a gene: 8. Germline loops: CDR1 SGHRS, CDR2 YFSETQ. The CDR3 sequence is 14 residues long. The CDR3 nucleotides are TGCGCCAGCAGCTTCGTGACTAGCAAGGCTGAGCAGTTCTTC. Encoded protein: CASSFVTSKAEQFF. Full variable domain (rest looked up from reference TRBV5-1 and TRBJ2-1): KAGVTQTPRYLIKTRGQQVTLSCSPISGHRSVSWYQQTPGQGLQFLFEYFSETQRNKGNFPGRFSGRQFSNSRSEMNVSTLELGDSALYLCASSFVTSKAEQFFGPGTRLTVL.

This clone occurred a few times. V and J are TRBV3-1 (or the pseudogene TRBV3-2) and TRBJ1-5; D not resolved. Germline V gives CDR1 LGHDT, CDR2 YNNKEL (reference sequence). Trimming removed 0 bases at V and 12 bases at J, with 12 bases between. There are 13 residues in the CDR3. The CDR3 bases are TGTGCCAGCAGCCAAGATCAGGTATCCGTCCAGCATTTT. It specifies CASSQDQVSVQHF.

The rearrangement joins TRBV5-1 to TRBJ1-1; D may be TRBD1 (5 bases). V lost 0 bases to trimming and J lost 5 bases, with 11 bases between them. CDR1 is SGHRS, CDR2 YFSETQ, per germline. The CDR3 totals 14 residues. CDR3 sequence (DNA): TGCGCCAGCAGCTTGGAGGCAGGGAAGACTGAAGCTTTCTTT. Translation: CASSLEAGKTEAFF.

This chain links TRBV4-1 with TRBJ1-2; 9 nucleotides line up with TRBD1. V lost 1 base to trimming and J lost 2 bases; unmatched junction nucleotides: 5. Germline V gene lookup returns CDR1 MGHRA and CDR2 YSYEKL. The CDR3 extends over 16 amino acids. The CDR3 nucleotides read TGCGCCAGCAGCCAAGGTCTGGGACAGGGCAACTATGGCTACACCTTC. Its translation: CASSQGLGQGNYGYTF.

For the CDR3, the DNA is TGTGCCAGCAGTTTAGGACAGGACTTCCCCGGCTACACCTTC. Translating gives CASSLGQDFPGYTF. The chain carries TRBV27 and TRBJ1-2, with 7 bases that match TRBD1. With V trimmed by 2 bases and J by 8 bases, 8 bases remained unmatched. CDR3 length: 14 amino acids. Germline CDR1 is MNHEY and CDR2 is SMNVEV (reference sequence).

The chain has TRBV19 and TRBJ2-2, with 9 bases matching TRBD2. This CDR3 has 16 amino acids. After removal of 3 bases from V and 0 bases from J, the junction contained 2 bases not matched to a gene. CDR1 is LNHDA, CDR2 SQIVND, per germline (reference sequence). CDR3 bases: TGTGCCAGTAGTATCCCTAGCGGGGCGAACACCGGGGAGCTGTTTTTT. This translates into CASSIPSGANTGELFF.

V is TRBV6-5 and J is TRBJ2-2; D is possibly TRBD2 (7 bases). V was cut by 6 bases and J by 3 bases, with 14 bases left in between. The CDR3 spans 15 residues. The V gene's germline CDR1 is MNHEY and CDR2 SVGAGI. DNA of the CDR3: TGTGCCAGCAGCCCCGTGGGGGGGCACACCGGGGAGCTGTTTTTT. Translated, it gives CASSPVGGHTGELFF.

The chain recombines TRBV7-8 with TRBJ2-2; D may be TRBD2 (5 bases). The CDR3 consists of 14 residues. V lost 0 bases and J 5 bases, leaving 7 bases between the germline ends. Germline V gene lookup returns CDR1 SGHVS and CDR2 FQNEAQ. The CDR3 DNA follows: TGTGCCAGCAGCTTAGCGCGCGGGACCGGGGAGCTGTTTTTT. It specifies CASSLARGTGELFF. Supplemented by reference TRBV7-8 and TRBJ2-2, the full variable domain reads GAGVSQSPRYKVAKRGQDVALRCDPISGHVSLFWYQQALGQGPEFLTYFQNEAQLDKSGLPSDRFFAERPEGSVSTLKIQRTQQEDSAVYLCASSLARGTGELFFGEGSRLTVL.